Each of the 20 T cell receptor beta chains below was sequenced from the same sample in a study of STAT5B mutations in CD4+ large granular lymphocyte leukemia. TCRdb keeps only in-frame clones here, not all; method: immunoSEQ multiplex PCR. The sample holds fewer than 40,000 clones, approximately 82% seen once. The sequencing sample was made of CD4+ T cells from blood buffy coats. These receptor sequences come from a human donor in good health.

The CDR3 sequence is CASSGTGDYNQPQHF. The DNA of the CDR3 is TGTGCCAGCAGTGGGACAGGGGACTACAATCAGCCCCAGCATTTT. The rearrangement links TRBV2 to TRBJ1-5; 9 positions agree with TRBD1. The CDR3 is made up of 15 amino acids. The germline gives CDR1 SNHLY, CDR2 FYNNEI. V lost 4 bases, J lost 3 bases, and 4 bases stayed unmatched.

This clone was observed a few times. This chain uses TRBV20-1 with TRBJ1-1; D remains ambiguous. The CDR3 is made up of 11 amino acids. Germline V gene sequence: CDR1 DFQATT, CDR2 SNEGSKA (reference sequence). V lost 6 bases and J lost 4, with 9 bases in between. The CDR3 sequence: CSARWSTEAFF. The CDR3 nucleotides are TGCAGTGCCCGATGGAGCACTGAAGCTTTCTTT.

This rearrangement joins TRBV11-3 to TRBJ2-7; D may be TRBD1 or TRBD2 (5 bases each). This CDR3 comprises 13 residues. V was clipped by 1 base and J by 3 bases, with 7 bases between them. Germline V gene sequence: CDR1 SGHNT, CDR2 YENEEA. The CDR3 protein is CASSLGGIYEQYF. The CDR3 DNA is TGTGCCAGCAGCTTAGGGGGGATCTACGAGCAGTACTTC.

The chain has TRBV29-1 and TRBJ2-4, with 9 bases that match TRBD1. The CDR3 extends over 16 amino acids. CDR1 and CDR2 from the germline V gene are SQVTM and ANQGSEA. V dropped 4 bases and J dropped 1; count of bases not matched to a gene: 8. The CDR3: CSVVAGQGGAKNIQYF. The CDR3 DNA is TGCAGCGTTGTCGCGGGACAGGGAGGCGCCAAAAACATTCAGTACTTC. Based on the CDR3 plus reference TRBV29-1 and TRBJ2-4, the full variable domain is SAVISQKPSRDICQRGTSLTIQCQVDSQVTMMFWYRQQPGQSLTLIATANQGSEATYESGFVIDKFPISRPNLTFSTLTVSNMSPEDSSIYLCSVVAGQGGAKNIQYFGAGTRLSVL.

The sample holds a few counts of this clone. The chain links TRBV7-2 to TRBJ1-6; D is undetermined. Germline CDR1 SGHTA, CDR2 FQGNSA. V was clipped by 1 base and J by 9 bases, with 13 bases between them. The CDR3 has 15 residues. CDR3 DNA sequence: TGTGCCAGCAGCTTAGTCGCGGGAGGAGGTTCACCCCTCCACTTT. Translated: CASSLVAGGGSPLHF.

CDR3 loop: CASSPLDLRNTDTQYF. CDR3 DNA: TGTGCCAGCAGCCCACTAGATTTAAGAAACACAGATACGCAGTATTTT. This chain links TRBV7-2 with TRBJ2-3; maybe TRBD2 (5 bases). There are 16 residues in the CDR3. V was trimmed by 5 bases and J by 2 bases, leaving 17 bases between them. Germline V CDR1 and CDR2: SGHTA, FQGNSA.

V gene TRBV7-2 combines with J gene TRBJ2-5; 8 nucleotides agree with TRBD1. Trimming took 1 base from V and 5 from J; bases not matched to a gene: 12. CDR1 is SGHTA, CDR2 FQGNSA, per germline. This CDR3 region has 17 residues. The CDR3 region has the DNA TGTGCCAGCAGCTTAGGTCTCCAGGACAGGGTACGGGAGACCCAGTACTTC. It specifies CASSLGLQDRVRETQYF.

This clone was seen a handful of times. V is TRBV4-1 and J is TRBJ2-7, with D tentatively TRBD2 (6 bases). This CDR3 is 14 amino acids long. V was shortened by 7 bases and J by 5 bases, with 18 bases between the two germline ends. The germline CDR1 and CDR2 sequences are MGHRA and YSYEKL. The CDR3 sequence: CASTAGTPFHEQYF. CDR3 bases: TGCGCCAGCACGGCGGGGACGCCGTTCCACGAGCAGTACTTC.

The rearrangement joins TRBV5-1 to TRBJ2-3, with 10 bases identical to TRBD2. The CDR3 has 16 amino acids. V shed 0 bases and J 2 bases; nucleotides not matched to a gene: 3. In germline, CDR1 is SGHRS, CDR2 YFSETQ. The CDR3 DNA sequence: TGCGCCAGCAGCTTGGCGCTAGCGGGGGACACAGATACGCAGTATTTT. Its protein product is CASSLALAGDTDTQYF.

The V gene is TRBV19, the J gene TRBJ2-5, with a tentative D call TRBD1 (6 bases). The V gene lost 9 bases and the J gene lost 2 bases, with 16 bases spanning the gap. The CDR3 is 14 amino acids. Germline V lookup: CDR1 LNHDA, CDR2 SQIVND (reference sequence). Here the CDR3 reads CASKLKQGQETQYF. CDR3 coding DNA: TGTGCCAGCAAATTAAAACAGGGTCAAGAGACCCAGTACTTC.

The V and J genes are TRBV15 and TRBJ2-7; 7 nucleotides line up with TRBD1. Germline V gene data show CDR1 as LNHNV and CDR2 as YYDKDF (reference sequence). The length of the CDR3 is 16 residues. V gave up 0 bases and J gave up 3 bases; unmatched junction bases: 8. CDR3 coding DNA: TGTGCCACCAGCAGAGATTACCGCGCAGGGGGCTACGAGCAGTACTTC. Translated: CATSRDYRAGGYEQYF.

The CDR3 region is CASSPGLAGGGITQYF. CDR3 DNA: TGTGCCAGCAGCCCGGGACTAGCGGGAGGAGGCATAACGCAGTATTTT. The chain recombines TRBV4-2 with TRBJ2-3; 15 nucleotides match TRBD2. The CDR3 covers 16 residues. V lost 4 bases and J lost 9; bases outside the gene matches: 8. Germline V gene lookup returns CDR1 LGHNA and CDR2 YNFKEQ.

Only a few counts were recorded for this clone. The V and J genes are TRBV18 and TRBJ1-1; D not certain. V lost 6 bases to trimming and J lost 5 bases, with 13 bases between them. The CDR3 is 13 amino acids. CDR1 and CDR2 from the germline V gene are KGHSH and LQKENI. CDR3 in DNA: TGTGCCAGCTCCTCGGACCCTGTGACTGAAGCTTTCTTT. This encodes CASSSDPVTEAFF.

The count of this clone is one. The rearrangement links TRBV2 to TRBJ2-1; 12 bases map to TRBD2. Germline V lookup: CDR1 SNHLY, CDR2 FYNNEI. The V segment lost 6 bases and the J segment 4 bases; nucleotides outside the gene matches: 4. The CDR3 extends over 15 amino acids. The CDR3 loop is CASRTSGRPYNEQFF. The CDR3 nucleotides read TGTGCCAGCAGGACTAGCGGGAGACCTTACAATGAGCAGTTCTTC.

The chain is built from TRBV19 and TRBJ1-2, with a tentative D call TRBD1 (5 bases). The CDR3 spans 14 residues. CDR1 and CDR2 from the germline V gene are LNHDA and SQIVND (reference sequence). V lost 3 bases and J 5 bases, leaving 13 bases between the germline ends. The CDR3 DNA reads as TGTGCCAGTAGTATTTGGGGCGCAGAATATGGCTACACCTTC. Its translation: CASSIWGAEYGYTF. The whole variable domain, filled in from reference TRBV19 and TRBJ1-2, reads DGGITQSPKYLFRKEGQNVTLSCEQNLNHDAMYWYRQDPGQGLRLIYYSQIVNDFQKGDIAEGYSVSREKKESFPLTVTSAQKNPTAFYLCASSIWGAEYGYTFGSGTRLTVV.

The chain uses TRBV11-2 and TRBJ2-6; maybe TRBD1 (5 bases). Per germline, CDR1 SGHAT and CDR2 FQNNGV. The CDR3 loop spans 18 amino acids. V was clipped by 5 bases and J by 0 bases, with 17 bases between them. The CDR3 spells CASSPYYRPFSGANVLTF. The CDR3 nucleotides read TGTGCCAGCAGCCCATATTACAGGCCGTTCTCTGGGGCCAACGTCCTGACTTTC.

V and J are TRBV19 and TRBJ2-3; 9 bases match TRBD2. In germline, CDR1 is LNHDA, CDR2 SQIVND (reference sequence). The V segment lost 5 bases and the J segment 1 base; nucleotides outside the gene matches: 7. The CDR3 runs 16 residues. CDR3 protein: CASSSLAGARTDTQYF. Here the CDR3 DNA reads TGTGCCAGTAGTTCCTTAGCGGGGGCACGCACAGATACGCAGTATTTT. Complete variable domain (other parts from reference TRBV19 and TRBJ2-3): DGGITQSPKYLFRKEGQNVTLSCEQNLNHDAMYWYRQDPGQGLRLIYYSQIVNDFQKGDIAEGYSVSREKKESFPLTVTSAQKNPTAFYLCASSSLAGARTDTQYFGPGTRLTVL.

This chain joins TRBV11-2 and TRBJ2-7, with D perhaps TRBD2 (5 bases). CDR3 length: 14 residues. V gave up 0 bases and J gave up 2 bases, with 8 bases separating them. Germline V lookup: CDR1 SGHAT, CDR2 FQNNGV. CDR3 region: CASSLERATYEQYF. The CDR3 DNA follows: TGTGCCAGCAGCTTAGAGAGGGCGACCTACGAGCAGTACTTC.

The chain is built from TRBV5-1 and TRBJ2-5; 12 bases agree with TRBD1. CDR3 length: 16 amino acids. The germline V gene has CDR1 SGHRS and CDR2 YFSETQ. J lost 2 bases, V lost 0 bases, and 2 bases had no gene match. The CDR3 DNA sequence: TGCGCCAGCAGCTTGGGGGACAGGGGGCGGCAAGAGACCCAGTACTTC. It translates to CASSLGDRGRQETQYF.

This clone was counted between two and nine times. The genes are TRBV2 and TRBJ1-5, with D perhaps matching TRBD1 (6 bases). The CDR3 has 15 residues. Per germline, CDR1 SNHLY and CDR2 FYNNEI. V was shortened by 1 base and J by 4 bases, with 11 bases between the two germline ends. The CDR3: CASSEEQGGNQPQHF. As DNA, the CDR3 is TGTGCCAGCAGTGAAGAACAGGGTGGGAATCAGCCCCAGCATTTT.